This T cell receptor (beta chain) was recorded in a study of blood T cell repertoires in COVID-19. Concerning this clone: Other nucleotide sequences from this sample produce the same CDR3.

TCRdb's table, derived via immunoSEQ multiplex PCR, lists solely in-frame clones and lacks some. The sample lists fewer than 250,000 clones; around 90% were seen once. The CDR3 totals 12 residues. V was cut by 5 bases and J by 5 bases, with 9 bases left in between. The germline V gene encodes CDR1 SEHNR and CDR2 FQNEAQ (reference sequence). The origin of this receptor is a woman in her 30s with acute COVID-19. The gene calls are TRBV7-9 and TRBJ1-1; tentative D call: TRBD1 (5 bases). What was sequenced was PBMCs or T cells enriched from blood (not recorded which). The DNA for the CDR3 is TGTGCCAGCAGCCCCGGGGGGACTGAAGCTTTCTTT. Translated, it gives CASSPGGTEAFF.